This T cell receptor (beta chain) stems from a study of T cells in Graves' hyperthyroidism and ophthalmopathy. Amplification of TCR beta CDR3 regions used RNA as the template. The TCR CDR3 first-round RT-PCR relied on the HTBI primer set. MiXCR, run by TCRdb on the multiplex PCR reads, gives a single entry per CDR3 protein. This sample has hundreds of thousands of distinct CDR3 sequences, with approximately 13% found just once. This clonotype has a count of ten or more. The antigen is not known. The CDR3 has 13 amino acids. Trimming took 0 bases from V and 5 from J, leaving 7 bases between them. Study-wide findings and caveats: A 13 V-J signature model discriminated ophthalmopathy versus stable hyperthyroidism.

Patients were aged 18 to 65, had disease duration under 2 months, and had newly diagnosed hyperthyroidism. PBMCs were sourced from about 10 ml fresh peripheral blood. The receptor was derived from a woman between 25 and 40 years old with Graves' hyperthyroidism that later progressed to Graves' ophthalmopathy. V usage is TRBV12-3 or TRBV12-4 and J usage is TRBJ1-1; perhaps TRBD1 as D (5 bases). The source material was blood. The CDR3 DNA is TGTGCCAGCAGTTTAGCGCAGGGTACTGAAGCTTTCTTT. Residues: CASSLAQGTEAFF.